In its sample, the clone carrying this T cell receptor beta chain was seen once. The data originate from a study of T cell responses to AZD1222 COVID-19 vaccine. Only in-frame clones appear in the TCRdb table, and some are missing; sequencing was by immunoSEQ multiplex PCR. The table records approximately 150,000 clones, 93% of them present only once. Germline values: CDR1 MNHEY, CDR2 SVGEGT. CDR3 length: 19 residues. V was shortened by 0 bases and J by 0 bases, with 18 bases between the two germline ends. This TCR derives from an adult in good health. The rearrangement links TRBV6-2 or TRBV6-3 to TRBJ2-1; no firm D call. This specimen consisted of peripheral blood, obtained on day 0 of AZD1222 vaccination. CDR3 region: CASSYSRLVHPDSYNEQFF. The DNA for the CDR3 is TGTGCCAGCAGTTACTCGAGGCTAGTGCACCCTGACTCCTACAATGAGCAGTTCTTC.